This entry concerns a single TCR beta chain. This sample was included in a study of identifying expanded T cells in peripheral blood. V gave up 1 base and J gave up 2 bases, with 3 bases separating them. This CDR3 has 11 residues. Germline values: CDR1 GTSNPN, CDR2 SVGIG (reference sequence). TCRdb's table, derived via immunoSEQ multiplex PCR, lists solely in-frame clones and lacks some. Of around 100,000 clones in the sample, roughly 88% are singletons; the top ten hold approximately 6%. Sequencing input: blood. J is TRBJ2-7 and V is TRBV30; D is uncertain. The source is a person between 18 and 75 years old in good health. CDR3 region: CAWSGTYEQYF. As DNA, the CDR3 is TGTGCCTGGAGTGGGACCTACGAGCAGTACTTC.